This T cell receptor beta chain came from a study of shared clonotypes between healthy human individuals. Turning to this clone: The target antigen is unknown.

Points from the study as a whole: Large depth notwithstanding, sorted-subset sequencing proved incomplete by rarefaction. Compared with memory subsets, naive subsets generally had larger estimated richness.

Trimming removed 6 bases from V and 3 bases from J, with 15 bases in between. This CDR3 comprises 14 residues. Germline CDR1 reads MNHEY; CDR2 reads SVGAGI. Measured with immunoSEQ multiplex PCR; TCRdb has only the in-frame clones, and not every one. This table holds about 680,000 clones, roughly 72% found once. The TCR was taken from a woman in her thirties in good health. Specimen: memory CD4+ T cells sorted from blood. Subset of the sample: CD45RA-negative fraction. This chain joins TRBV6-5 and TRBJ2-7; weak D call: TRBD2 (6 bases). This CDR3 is CASSPSGTDYEQYF. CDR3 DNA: TGTGCCAGCAGCCCCTCCGGGACTGACTACGAGCAGTACTTC.